The 29 T cell receptor beta chains reported below all come from one sample, sequenced in a study of human T cells and chemical hapten exposure. As to time point: patch test 2, 6 weeks after DPC sensitization. The sample's treatment: therapeutic diphenylcyclopropenone sensitization with weekly scalp DPC. TCRdb reprocessed the RACE reads via MiXCR and lists one record per CDR3 protein. The sample lists fewer than 150,000 distinct CDR3 sequences; around 11% were seen once. Here the sequenced sample was whole blood, taken in connection with sensitization to the hapten diphenylcyclopropenone (DPC). The receptor set was obtained from a woman in her forties or fifties with alopecia areata. Some clones in this sample may be carry-over from other donors' samples.

This clonotype was found a few times. The rearrangement uses TRBV13 and TRBJ2-3; 11 positions match TRBD2. V lost 3 bases to trimming and J lost 4 bases; unmatched junction nucleotides: 6. The CDR3 contains 16 residues. Germline lookup yields CDR1 PRHDT and CDR2 FYEKMQ (reference sequence). Here the CDR3 reads CASSFWTSGLADTQYF. CDR3 sequence (DNA): TGTGCCAGCAGCTTCTGGACTAGCGGGCTCGCAGATACGCAGTATTTT.

This clonotype was picked up many times. The V gene is TRBV12-3 or TRBV12-4, the J gene TRBJ1-6; 7 bases are shared with TRBD1. The ends lost 5 bases at V and 9 bases at J; junction bases unmatched: 7. This CDR3 region has 14 residues. CDR3 bases: TGTGCCAGCAGTCGGGCCAGGGGGTTTTCACCCCTCCACTTT. Protein product: CASSRARGFSPLHF.

J is TRBJ2-7 and V is TRBV7-9; the match to TRBD2 covers 10 bases. The germline V gene encodes CDR1 SEHNR and CDR2 FQNEAQ (reference sequence). CDR3 length equals 15 residues. J gave up 9 bases and V 6 bases, and 14 bases lay outside the gene matches. The CDR3 DNA follows: TGTGCCAGCAGTCGGGCCGGGACTAGCGTTCGTGGGCAGTACTTC. This gives the protein CASSRAGTSVRGQYF.

The V and J genes are TRBV12-3 or TRBV12-4 and TRBJ2-3; possible D gene TRBD1, 5 bases. Between the trimmed V and J ends, which lost 3 bases and 6 bases, there was a span of 10 bases. This CDR3 contains 13 residues. CDR3 sequence reads: CASSLRQSDTQYF. CDR3 nucleotides: TGTGCCAGCAGTTTGCGACAGTCGGATACGCAGTATTTT.

This clonotype was picked up a small number of times. This chain connects TRBV11-2 to TRBJ1-4; perhaps TRBD1 as D (5 bases). Germline CDR1 SGHAT, CDR2 FQNNGV. V lost 1 base to trimming and J lost 8 bases, with 17 bases between them. The length of the CDR3 is 16 residues. CDR3 region: CASSLGDRGRGEKLFF. In nucleotides, the CDR3 is TGTGCCAGCAGCTTAGGAGACCGGGGCCGGGGAGAAAAACTGTTTTTT.

This clonotype was detected ten times or more. The CDR3 DNA reads as TGCGCCAGCAGCCGGGGACTAGCGGGAGCTGATACGCAGTATTTT. Translated, it gives CASSRGLAGADTQYF. The rearrangement links TRBV5-1 to TRBJ2-3; the match to TRBD2 covers 14 bases. The CDR3 covers 15 residues. Germline V gene sequence: CDR1 SGHRS, CDR2 YFSETQ. With 4 bases clipped from V and 6 bases from J, the junction kept 4 bases outside the gene matches.

Many counts were recorded for this clonotype. The chain uses TRBV28 and TRBJ1-5; no clear D. Trimming shortened V by 3 bases and J by 6 bases, and 12 bases separated the two germline ends. Germline V lookup: CDR1 MDHEN, CDR2 SYDVKM. The CDR3 consists of 14 residues. CDR3 amino acids: CASSLGPLGQPQHF. CDR3 DNA sequence: TGTGCCAGCAGTTTGGGTCCTTTGGGTCAGCCCCAGCATTTT. Supplemented by reference TRBV28 and TRBJ1-5, the full variable domain reads DVKVTQSSRYLVKRTGEKVFLECVQDMDHENMFWYRQDPGLGLRLIYFSYDVKMKEKGDIPEGYSVSREKKERFSLILESASTNQTSMYLCASSLGPLGQPQHFGDGTRLSIL.

The table lists this clonotype with a few counts. V is TRBV7-2 and J is TRBJ2-7, with D possibly being TRBD1 (6 bases). V dropped 1 base and J dropped 3 bases, with 13 bases sitting between them. The CDR3 covers 15 residues. CDR1 is SGHTA and CDR2 is FQGNSA in the germline V gene. The CDR3 sequence is CASSLVEGRGYEQYF. The DNA of the CDR3 is TGTGCCAGCAGCTTAGTAGAGGGCAGGGGCTACGAGCAGTACTTC.

This clonotype was seen a single time. The gene calls are TRBV20-1 and TRBJ2-7; possible D gene TRBD2, 6 bases. This CDR3 comprises 15 residues. The germline V gene encodes CDR1 DFQATT and CDR2 SNEGSKA (reference sequence). V was cut by 0 bases and J by 2 bases, with 14 bases left in between. This chain's CDR3 is CSARDGGSSPYEQYF. CDR3 sequence (DNA): TGCAGTGCTAGAGATGGGGGGTCTTCTCCCTACGAGCAGTACTTC.

This chain links TRBV5-4 with TRBJ2-7; D is perhaps TRBD1 or TRBD2 (5 bases each). The CDR3 runs to 11 residues. Trimming removed 4 bases from V and 11 bases from J, with 13 bases in between. CDR1 is SGHNT, CDR2 YYREEE, per germline (reference sequence). The CDR3 sequence: CASSRDPREYF. CDR3 DNA sequence: TGTGCCAGCAGCAGGGACCCTCGGGAGTACTTC.

This clonotype has at least ten counts. In DNA form, the CDR3 reads TGTGCCAGCAGCTTAGGACTAGCGAACACCGGGGAGCTGTTTTTT. This gives the protein CASSLGLANTGELFF. The chain carries TRBV11-2 and TRBJ2-2, with D possibly matching TRBD2 (6 bases). Trimming removed 1 base from V and 0 bases from J, with 6 bases in between. The CDR3 has 15 residues. Per germline, CDR1 SGHAT and CDR2 FQNNGV. The full variable domain, in which reference TRBV11-2 and TRBJ2-2 provide the parts outside the CDR3, is EAGVAQSPRYKIIEKRQSVAFWCNPISGHATLYWYQQILGQGPKLLIQFQNNGVVDDSQLPKDRFSAERLKGVDSTLKIQPAKLEDSAVYLCASSLGLANTGELFFGEGSRLTVL.

This clonotype has only a few counts. The chain joins TRBV30 to TRBJ2-7; the D is unclear. Trimming shortened V by 1 base and J by 3 bases, and 4 bases separated the two germline ends. The CDR3 is 11 amino acids. Looked up from germline, CDR1 is GTSNPN and CDR2 is SVGIG (reference sequence). CDR3: CAWSGNYEQYF. The DNA for the CDR3 is TGTGCCTGGAGTGGGAACTACGAGCAGTACTTC.

This clonotype has more than one count but fewer than ten. The chain combines TRBV28 with TRBJ2-5; TRBD1 is a possible D gene (6 bases). Germline V lookup: CDR1 MDHEN, CDR2 SYDVKM. There are 14 residues in the CDR3. V gave up 6 bases and J gave up 5 bases, with 16 bases separating them. For the CDR3, the DNA is TGTGCCAGCAGCTCCCCAGGGGCGCGGGAGACCCAGTACTTC. Its translation: CASSSPGARETQYF.

This clonotype was observed a few times. This rearrangement joins TRBV7-2 to TRBJ2-1; D might be TRBD1 (5 bases). The CDR3 sequence is 14 residues long. V lost 5 bases and J 2 bases, leaving 10 bases between the germline ends. CDR1 and CDR2 from the germline V gene are SGHTA and FQGNSA. This CDR3 reads CASSPPGTYNEQFF. In DNA form, the CDR3 reads TGTGCCAGCAGCCCGCCAGGGACCTACAATGAGCAGTTCTTC.

CDR3 residues: CASSVGGGVNTEAFF. CDR3 nucleotide sequence: TGTGCCAGCAGCGTAGGTGGGGGAGTGAACACTGAAGCTTTCTTT. This rearrangement joins TRBV9 to TRBJ1-1; maybe TRBD1 (5 bases). V was cut by 0 bases and J by 0 bases, with 9 bases left in between. The germline V gene encodes CDR1 SGDLS and CDR2 YYNGEE. The CDR3 totals 15 residues.

In this sample, this clonotype turned up many times. CDR3 nucleotide sequence: TGTGCCAGCAGCCGCACAGCGGGAAACACAGATACGCAGTATTTT. This encodes CASSRTAGNTDTQYF. V is TRBV7-2 and J is TRBJ2-3; 7 bases agree with TRBD2. CDR1 is SGHTA, CDR2 FQGNSA, per germline. The trim removed 5 bases at V and 2 bases at J, leaving 7 bases unmatched. The length of the CDR3 is 15 residues.

This clonotype turned up a few times. This chain uses TRBV7-2 with TRBJ2-5; the match to TRBD2 covers 14 bases. Unmatched junction bases numbered 8, after V lost 4 bases and J lost 13 bases. Germline-derived CDR1 and CDR2 are SGHTA and FQGNSA. CDR3 length: 14 residues. CDR3 DNA: TGTGCCAGCAGCTCCGGACTAGCGGGAGGTCCGAGGTACTTC. Protein product: CASSSGLAGGPRYF.

The rearrangement uses TRBV11-1 and TRBJ2-3, with D maybe TRBD2 (6 bases). Germline V gene data show CDR1 as SGHAT and CDR2 as FQDESV (reference sequence). The CDR3 has 14 amino acids. V lost 8 bases and J 2 bases, leaving 14 bases between the germline ends. This chain's CDR3 is CASSSRDFTDTQYF. As DNA, the CDR3 is TGTGCCAGCTCTTCGCGGGACTTCACAGATACGCAGTATTTT.

Regarding this clonotype: A much larger clone lies one base from this, so it may be a read error. The chain is built from TRBV28 and TRBJ2-7; 9 positions agree with TRBD1. Germline-derived CDR1 and CDR2 are MDHEN and SYDVKM. This CDR3 has 13 residues. CDR3 nucleotide sequence: TGTGCCAGCAGAGGGACAGGGAGAAACGAGCTGTACTTC. Amino acids: CASRGTGRNELYF.

The V call is TRBV7-2, the J call TRBJ1-2, with a tentative D call TRBD1 (5 bases). Germline V gene lookup returns CDR1 SGHTA and CDR2 FQGNSA. With 4 bases removed from V and 5 bases from J, the gap between germline ends came to 8 bases. The CDR3 has 12 amino acids. CDR3 nucleotide sequence: TGTGCCAGCAGCTCGGACACTTATGGCTACACCTTC. This codes for CASSSDTYGYTF.

V is TRBV5-1 and J is TRBJ2-2, with 9 nucleotides matching TRBD2. After removal of 3 bases from V and 2 bases from J, the junction contained 5 bases not matched to a gene. The germline gives CDR1 SGHRS, CDR2 YFSETQ. CDR3 length equals 16 residues. CDR3 in DNA: TGCGCCAGCAGCTCGGGACTAGCCGATAACACCGGGGAGCTGTTTTTT. Translation gives CASSSGLADNTGELFF.

This clonotype was observed many times. The chain has TRBV29-1 and TRBJ2-3; D might be TRBD1 or TRBD2, each matching 5 bases. The germline V gene has CDR1 SQVTM and CDR2 ANQGSEA. The V and J ends lost 6 bases and 5 bases respectively, with 18 bases between them. This CDR3 has 14 amino acids. The CDR3 here is CSVSRDLGEDTQYF. The CDR3, as DNA: TGCAGCGTGTCCCGGGACCTTGGAGAAGATACGCAGTATTTT.

This clonotype has just a few counts. The chain recombines TRBV7-2 with TRBJ2-7, with D possibly matching TRBD1 (6 bases). This CDR3 region has 14 residues. V was trimmed by 7 bases and J by 2 bases, leaving 15 bases between them. CDR1 and CDR2 (germline): SGHTA, FQGNSA. The CDR3 coding sequence is TGTGCCAGCACCCCGGGACACCGCCCCTACGAGCAGTACTTC. Encoded protein: CASTPGHRPYEQYF.

The chain has TRBV4-2 and TRBJ1-5; D is uncertain. V lost 0 bases and J lost 2, with 17 bases in between. This CDR3 comprises 18 residues. CDR1 and CDR2 (germline): LGHNA, YNFKEQ. CDR3 in DNA: TGTGCCAGCAGCCAAGAAGCAGGATGGGCATTTGGCAATCAGCCCCAGCATTTT. It translates to CASSQEAGWAFGNQPQHF.

This CDR3 reads CSGRLGEEQYF. CDR3 sequence (DNA): TGCAGCGGCCGACTAGGGGAAGAGCAGTACTTC. The chain couples TRBV29-1 to TRBJ2-7; TRBD2 might be the D (6 bases). Per germline, CDR1 SQVTM and CDR2 ANQGSEA. Trimming cost V 7 bases and J 7 bases, with 14 bases left between them. The CDR3 covers 11 residues.

This clonotype was observed a handful of times. This sequence joins TRBV19 and TRBJ2-7; 8 positions match TRBD2. In germline, CDR1 is LNHDA, CDR2 SQIVND (reference sequence). J gave up 2 bases and V 6 bases, and 6 bases lay outside the gene matches. This CDR3 has 14 residues. CDR3 DNA: TGTGCCAGTAGCCGGCGGGGGGCTCCCTACGAGCAGTACTTC. This sequence encodes CASSRRGAPYEQYF. The full variable domain, with the rest looked up from reference TRBV19 and TRBJ2-7, is DGGITQSPKYLFRKEGQNVTLSCEQNLNHDAMYWYRQDPGQGLRLIYYSQIVNDFQKGDIAEGYSVSREKKESFPLTVTSAQKNPTAFYLCASSRRGAPYEQYFGPGTRLTVT.

A few counts support this clonotype. The gene calls are TRBV24-1 and TRBJ2-6, with D possibly TRBD1 on 5 matching bases. CDR1 is KGHDR and CDR2 is SFDVKD in the germline V gene. The germline V and J ends were trimmed by 5 bases and 2 bases, with 15 bases remaining between them. CDR3 length: 17 residues. DNA of the CDR3: TGTGCCACCAGTGGCACAGGCACCCTGGCTGGGGCCAACGTCCTGACTTTC. This translates into CATSGTGTLAGANVLTF.

This clonotype turned up a few times. The genes are TRBV7-6 and TRBJ2-7; TRBD2 matches at 14 bases. Looked up from germline, CDR1 is SGHVS and CDR2 is FNYEAQ. V shed 6 bases and J 7 bases; nucleotides not matched to a gene: 8. The CDR3 contains 15 residues. CDR3 DNA sequence: TGTGCCAGCAGGCCGACTAGCGGGAGGGCCGGAGAGCAGTACTTC. Translated, it gives CASRPTSGRAGEQYF.

This clonotype was counted many times. The rearrangement uses TRBV5-1 and TRBJ1-2; weak D call: TRBD1 (6 bases). Germline assignment: CDR1 SGHRS and CDR2 YFSETQ. The CDR3 consists of 13 residues. Trimming took 0 bases from V and 8 from J, leaving 11 bases between them. CDR3 loop: CASSLEGVRGYTF. CDR3 bases: TGCGCCAGCAGCTTGGAGGGGGTGCGCGGCTACACCTTC. Full variable domain (rest looked up from reference TRBV5-1 and TRBJ1-2): KAGVTQTPRYLIKTRGQQVTLSCSPISGHRSVSWYQQTPGQGLQFLFEYFSETQRNKGNFPGRFSGRQFSNSRSEMNVSTLELGDSALYLCASSLEGVRGYTFGSGTRLTVV.